Listed below are T cell receptor beta chains from one sample, sequenced in a study of T cell changes during pregnancy in multiple sclerosis. Here immunoSEQ multiplex PCR was the method, and the copy in TCRdb shows in-frame clones only, minus some. Among over 50,000 clones listed, more than 75% were seen once. The specimen was peripheral blood from another person, used as feeder cells. The origin of the receptors is a human donor whose cells served as feeder cells for cultures in a pregnancy study. Both conserved end residues are part of each CDR3. The D gene is left open where the match is weak. A row's size may be missing; if present it is once, few, many or a size class.

>TRBJ2-5|.|TRBV7-2|.
CASSRSLETQYF
TGTGCCAGCAGCCGATCGCTAGAGACCCAGTACTTC
>TRBJ1-2|TRBD1|TRBV5-1|.
CASSPWDRGRNYGYTF
TGCGCCAGCAGCCCTTGGGACAGGGGGCGTAACTATGGCTACACCTTC
>TRBJ2-3|TRBD2|TRBV18|.
CASSQRDYSTDTQYF
TGTGCCAGCTCACAGAGGGACTATAGCACAGATACGCAGTATTTT
>TRBJ1-6|.|TRBV5-4|.
CASSLETGTVGFSPLHF
TGTGCCAGCAGCTTGGAAACAGGGACGGTGGGTTTTTCACCCCTCCACTTT
>TRBJ2-7|TRBD1|TRBV7-9|.
CASSLGTGIEQYF
TGTGCCAGCAGCTTAGGGACAGGGATCGAGCAGTACTTC
>TRBJ2-7|.|TRBV6-1|.
CASSGGLLYEQYF
TGTGCCAGCAGTGGGGGACTGCTCTACGAGCAGTACTTC
>TRBJ2-1|TRBD2|TRBV6-1|.
CASSWTSREQFF
TGTGCCAGCAGTTGGACTAGCCGTGAGCAGTTCTTC
>TRBJ2-2|.|TRBV6-5|.
CASSGQSNTGELFF
TGTGCCAGCAGTGGTCAGTCGAACACCGGGGAGCTGTTTTTT
>TRBJ1-1|.|TRBV18|.
CASSPTTSRNTEAFF
TGTGCCAGCTCACCGACTACATCAAGGAACACTGAAGCTTTCTTT
>TRBJ2-2|.|TRBV30|.
CAWSRTGELFF
TGTGCCTGGAGTAGGACCGGGGAGCTGTTTTTT
>TRBJ1-1|.|TRBV10-3|.
CAIGKGQRNTEAFF
TGTGCCATCGGGAAAGGACAGAGGAACACTGAAGCTTTCTTT
>TRBJ1-1|.|TRBV19|.
CASSISKDTEAFF
TGTGCCAGTAGTATAAGCAAGGACACTGAAGCTTTCTTT
>TRBJ1-2|.|TRBV7-9|.
CASSLGRDGAYGYTF
TGTGCCAGCAGCTTGGGTAGGGACGGCGCCTATGGCTACACCTTC
>TRBJ2-3|TRBD2|TRBV6-1|.
CASTLAGVPDTQYF
TGTGCCAGCACTCTAGCGGGAGTCCCAGATACGCAGTATTTT
>TRBJ2-3|.|TRBV7-9|.
CASSLAGGTDTQYF
TGTGCCAGCAGCCTAGCTGGGGGGACAGATACGCAGTATTTT
>TRBJ2-6|.|TRBV8-2|.
CGKVRKITQSRANVLTF
TGTGGCAAGGTCCGCAAGATAACACAAAGTCGGGCCAACGTCCTGACTTTC
>TRBJ1-1|.|TRBV6-4|.
CASSDVYSPGTEAFF
TGTGCCAGCAGTGACGTCTACTCCCCGGGCACTGAAGCTTTCTTT
>TRBJ2-1|.|TRBV4-1|.
CASSQALDNEQFF
TGCGCCAGCAGCCAAGCCTTAGACAATGAGCAGTTCTTC
>TRBJ1-6|.|TRBV5-1|.
CASSLDTSPLHF
TGCGCCAGCAGCTTAGATACTTCACCCCTCCACTTT
>TRBJ1-1|.|TRBV6-1|few
CASSGNRDNRAFF
TGTGCCAGCAGTGGAAATAGGGACAATCGGGCTTTCTTT
>TRBJ2-7|.|TRBV9|.
CASSDGTDYHYEQYF
TGTGCCAGCAGCGACGGGACGGACTACCACTACGAGCAGTACTTC
>TRBJ1-1|.|TRBV30|.
CAWSVRSPYEAFF
TGTGCCTGGAGTGTAAGGAGTCCATATGAAGCTTTCTTT
>TRBJ1-1|.|TRBV5-1|.
CASSLAGAAYTEAFF
TGCGCCAGCAGCTTGGCCGGGGCAGCTTACACTGAAGCTTTCTTT
>TRBJ1-1|TRBD1|TRBV5-6|.
CASSSPLDRGKVEAFF
TGTGCCAGCAGCTCCCCACTGGACAGGGGGAAGGTTGAAGCTTTCTTT